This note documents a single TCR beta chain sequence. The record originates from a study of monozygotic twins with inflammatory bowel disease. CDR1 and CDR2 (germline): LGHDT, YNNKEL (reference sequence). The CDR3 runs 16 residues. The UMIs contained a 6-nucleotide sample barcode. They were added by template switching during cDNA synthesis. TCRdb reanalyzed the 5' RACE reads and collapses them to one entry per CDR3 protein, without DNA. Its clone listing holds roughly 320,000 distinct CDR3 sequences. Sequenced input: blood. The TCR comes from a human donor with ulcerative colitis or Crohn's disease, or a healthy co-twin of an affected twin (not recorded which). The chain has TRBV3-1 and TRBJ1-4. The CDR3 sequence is CASSQDRGIGNEKLFF.